This entry describes one T cell receptor (beta chain). Which antigen it targets is not known. The input lacks base qualities; no much larger clone sits a single base away. The entry originates in a study of blood T cell repertoires in COVID-19 (TCRdb year 2020). Study-wide context: Samples covering the acute and convalescent phases of COVID-19 were provided by collaborators in the United States, Italy and Spain. The material from the prospective study consisted of cDNA or gDNA derived from T cells, B-cell-depleted T cells, or PBMCs. Subjects who had been exposed to COVID-19, were actively infected with it, or had recovered from it provided the deeply sampled blood TCRbeta repertoires that made up the dataset. The repertoires were released in a freely available public database intended as a resource for research on the immune response to SARS-CoV-2. Samples came from the ongoing ImmuneRACE study (first 160 participants) plus 1,254 subjects from 6 global collaborators. The sample metadata nearly always contained a de-identified subject ID, COVID-19 status, age in years and sex. Where available, HLA class I and class II types were taken from metadata supplied by the sample provider and were not determined by assay-based typing.

The full study reports these points: The amount of clinical and demographic metadata varied by source and participant and was provided uncurated.

TCRbeta CDR3 regions were amplified from genomic DNA using the immunoSEQ Assay, a bias-controlled multiplex PCR. Processing in the source paper ran as follows. The number of nucleated cells in each sample was estimated by amplification of reference gene primers within the assay. To quantify the absolute abundance of each unique TCRbeta CDR3 rearrangement, sequence reads were collapsed and filtered. For each sample, productive Simpson clonality was calculated as the square root of Simpson's diversity index across productive rearrangements. The table comes from immuneACCESS by way of TCRdb, which keeps in-frame sequences with V and J called. Part of the clones is missing from these tables; in studies checked, under half for an unresolved V gene and the rest for unknown reasons. Clone size and V and J calls were adopted from that table, with D and trimming inferred from the DNA. Here the sample has over 150,000 clones; 84% occur a single time. The top ten clonotypes cover 6.5% to 8.5% of the sample.

Whole blood was collected in K2EDTA tubes by collaborating institutions according to the institutions' own protocols. For TCRbeta analysis, collaborators shipped samples as frozen whole blood, isolated PBMCs, or DNA extracted from either of those sample types. Sequencing was carried out using peripheral blood. This clonotype was obtained from a human donor in a cohort sampled during active COVID-19.

The DNA sequence is TGCGCCAGCAGCTTTACAGGGAGGGTCTACGAGCAGTACTTC. Its protein is CASSFTGRVYEQYF. The chain is made from TRBV5-1 and TRBJ2-7; the D gene is possibly TRBD2, with 7 bases matching. CDR1 and CDR2 (SGHRS, YFSETQ) derive from the germline V gene. From the cysteine up to the phenylalanine, the CDR3 has a length of 14 residues. Of all the DNA, just the CDR3 is kept, 42 bases in frame from base 1. Trimming costs V 2 bases and J 3 bases, and their ends lie 12 bases apart.